Shown below are 20 T cell receptor beta chains from a single sample sequenced in a study of blood T cells in healthy people across ages. Using a J-beta primer mix together with a sample-barcoded 5' primer, a second PCR was run for roughly 7 to 12 cycles. TCRdb reanalysed the 5' RACE reads using MiXCR and keeps one entry per CDR3 protein. The data show 1.5 million or so distinct CDR3 sequences, roughly 45% seen once. The sequenced sample was blood. These receptor sequences come from a woman aged 18 to 35 in good health.

This clonotype was seen a handful of times. J is TRBJ2-1 and V is TRBV20-1, with D uncertain. CDR1 and CDR2 (germline): DFQATT, SNEGSKA (reference sequence). V lost 7 bases to trimming and J lost 1 base, with 11 bases between them. The CDR3 is 13 amino acids. The CDR3 region is CSGSRPSYNEQFF. In DNA, the CDR3 is TGCAGTGGTTCACGCCCGTCCTACAATGAGCAGTTCTTC.

The V and J genes are TRBV6-1 and TRBJ2-5; TRBD1 matches 7 bases. Per germline, CDR1 MNHNS and CDR2 SASEGT. V shed 4 bases, J shed 5 bases, and the junction held 4 bases outside the gene matches. This CDR3 is 13 amino acids long. CDR3 sequence: CASSADRAETQYF. The CDR3 DNA reads as TGTGCCAGCAGTGCAGACAGGGCGGAGACCCAGTACTTC.

This clonotype was observed a few times. The chain links TRBV20-1 to TRBJ2-3; the match to TRBD2 covers 8 bases. Unmatched junction bases numbered 15, after V lost 0 bases and J lost 4 bases. The CDR3 has 18 amino acids. Germline CDR1 is DFQATT and CDR2 is SNEGSKA (reference sequence). This CDR3 is CSAREWAWEAGDADTQYF. CDR3 in DNA: TGCAGTGCTAGAGAATGGGCATGGGAAGCGGGGGACGCAGATACGCAGTATTTT.

The chain joins TRBV10-3 to TRBJ2-5; TRBD2 might be the D (6 bases). The germline V and J ends were trimmed by 11 bases and 2 bases, with 18 bases remaining between them. Germline V lookup: CDR1 ENHRY, CDR2 SYGVKD. This CDR3 has 14 amino acids. This CDR3 reads CAGMSGGPQETQYF. In nucleotides, the CDR3 is TGTGCCGGCATGTCCGGGGGACCGCAAGAGACCCAGTACTTC.

This chain links TRBV11-2 with TRBJ2-1, with D tentatively TRBD2 (5 bases). This CDR3 spans 18 amino acids. The V and J ends lost 1 base and 3 bases respectively, with 19 bases between them. Germline CDR1 and CDR2: SGHAT and FQNNGV. The CDR3 protein is CASSLGFLPGSGYNEQFF. The CDR3 coding sequence is TGTGCCAGCAGCTTAGGCTTCCTCCCGGGGAGCGGCTACAATGAGCAGTTCTTC. The variable domain in full, with the rest retrieved from reference TRBV11-2 and TRBJ2-1, is EAGVAQSPRYKIIEKRQSVAFWCNPISGHATLYWYQQILGQGPKLLIQFQNNGVVDDSQLPKDRFSAERLKGVDSTLKIQPAKLEDSAVYLCASSLGFLPGSGYNEQFFGPGTRLTVL.

Regarding this clonotype: The junction departs from germline at one end; a sequencing error may be responsible. This chain connects TRBV7-9 to TRBJ2-3; a possible D gene is TRBD1 (6 bases). The CDR3 spans 14 residues. In germline, CDR1 is SEHNR, CDR2 FQNEAQ (reference sequence). In DNA, the CDR3 is TGTGCCAGCAGCTTTGGACAGAACACAGATGCGCAGTATTTT. This gives the protein CASSFGQNTDAQYF. The whole variable domain, remainder taken from reference TRBV7-9 and TRBJ2-3, is DTGVSQNPRHKITKRGQNVTFRCDPISEHNRLYWYRQTLGQGPEFLTYFQNEAQLEKSRLLSDRFSAERPKGSFSTLEIQRTEQGDSAMYLCASSFGQNTDAQYFGPGTRLTVL.

The chain joins TRBV24-1 to TRBJ2-7; D unclear. The germline V gene encodes CDR1 KGHDR and CDR2 SFDVKD. With 11 bases removed from V and 4 bases from J, the gap between germline ends came to 5 bases. This CDR3 is built from 9 residues. In nucleotides, the CDR3 is TGTGCCAAAACGTACGAGCAGTACTTC. Encoded protein: CAKTYEQYF.

The chain's CDR3 is CSANRWGQGTYEQYF. DNA of the CDR3: TGCAGTGCTAACCGTTGGGGACAGGGGACCTACGAGCAGTACTTC. This chain links TRBV20-1 with TRBJ2-7, with 10 bases aligning to TRBD1. Germline V gene data show CDR1 as DFQATT and CDR2 as SNEGSKA (reference sequence). The V and J ends lost 4 bases and 2 bases, in that order; junction bases with no gene match: 8. The CDR3 consists of 15 residues.

For this clonotype: This may be a read error, as it is one base from a much larger clone. The gene calls are TRBV5-1 and TRBJ2-4; the match to TRBD1 covers 8 bases. From germline, CDR1 is SGHRS and CDR2 YFSETQ. This CDR3 is built from 14 residues. CDR3 DNA: TGCGCCAGCGGCTTGGGACAGGACAAAAACATTCAGTACTTC. It specifies CASGLGQDKNIQYF.

The chain uses TRBV27 and TRBJ1-4, with D perhaps TRBD1 (6 bases). Trimming removed 2 bases at V and 8 bases at J, with 9 bases between. CDR1 and CDR2 from the germline V gene are MNHEY and SMNVEV (reference sequence). This CDR3 has 13 residues. As DNA, the CDR3 is TGTGCCAGCAGTTTAAGGGGGTCGGAAAAACTGTTTTTT. This gives the protein CASSLRGSEKLFF.

This clonotype was counted a single time. J is TRBJ2-5 and V is TRBV11-1; TRBD1 is a possible D gene (6 bases). Germline loops: CDR1 SGHAT, CDR2 FQDESV (reference sequence). The CDR3 sequence is 14 residues long. V was trimmed by 7 bases and J by 2 bases, leaving 14 bases between them. The DNA for the CDR3 is TGTGCCAGCACCCCGGGACAAGAACAAGAGACCCAGTACTTC. Translation gives CASTPGQEQETQYF.

This chain links TRBV6-6 with TRBJ1-5; D ambiguous. The CDR3 spans 14 residues. CDR1 and CDR2 (germline): MNHNY, SVGAGI (reference sequence). Trimming pared 10 bases from V and 7 bases from J, leaving 20 bases between. CDR3 loop: CATTKRVVSQPQHF. In DNA, the CDR3 is TGTGCCACCACGAAAAGGGTAGTCTCCCAGCCCCAGCATTTT.

V is TRBV4-1 and J is TRBJ1-6, with D tentatively TRBD1 (6 bases). The CDR3 is 17 residues long. Germline V gene sequence: CDR1 MGHRA, CDR2 YSYEKL. V was pared by 0 bases and J by 1 base, with 10 bases between. CDR3 DNA sequence: TGCGCCAGCAGCCAAGATGGGGGGCTTTCCTATAATTCACCCCTCCACTTT. It yields the protein CASSQDGGLSYNSPLHF.

J is TRBJ2-7 and V is TRBV11-3, with D perhaps matching TRBD2 (6 bases). The V end was cut by 4 bases, the J end by 0 bases, with 13 bases between. The CDR3 extends over 15 amino acids. The V gene's germline CDR1 is SGHNT and CDR2 YENEEA. The CDR3 nucleotides read TGTGCCAGCAGCTCTACCGGGAGTAACTCCTACGAGCAGTACTTC. This translates into CASSSTGSNSYEQYF.

V gene TRBV20-1 combines with J gene TRBJ1-5; 11 bases map to TRBD1. The V gene end was trimmed by 6 bases and the J gene end by 5 bases; junction bases not matched to a gene: 6. CDR1 and CDR2 from the germline V gene are DFQATT and SNEGSKA (reference sequence). The CDR3 contains 14 residues. The DNA for the CDR3 is TGCAGTGCCATGGGACAGGGGGGTGATCAGCCCCAGCATTTT. This translates into CSAMGQGGDQPQHF.

This clonotype occurred a few times. The CDR3 region is CATSRDRSDSTEAFF. As DNA, the CDR3 is TGTGCCACCAGCAGAGATCGCAGTGATTCTACTGAAGCTTTCTTT. The chain is built from TRBV15 and TRBJ1-1; unclear D gene. Trimming took off 0 bases at V and 5 bases at J, with 13 bases between the two ends. Germline-derived CDR1 and CDR2 are LNHNV and YYDKDF (reference sequence). The CDR3 runs 15 residues.

The chain carries TRBV20-1 and TRBJ1-1; D not resolved. CDR1 and CDR2 (germline): DFQATT, SNEGSKA (reference sequence). The CDR3 length is 15 residues. Trimming pared 3 bases from V and 0 bases from J, leaving 14 bases between. The chain's CDR3 is CSASAVVVVNTEAFF. The CDR3 DNA is TGCAGTGCTAGCGCGGTGGTCGTTGTGAACACTGAAGCTTTCTTT.

CDR3 in DNA: TGCAGCACCCGAGGAGGGAATGGCTACACCTTC. It encodes CSTRGGNGYTF. The rearrangement links TRBV29-1 to TRBJ1-2; D remains ambiguous. Per the germline V gene, CDR1 is SQVTM and CDR2 is ANQGSEA. The V end was cut by 8 bases, the J end by 6 bases, with 13 bases between. The CDR3 consists of 11 residues.

This clonotype has only a few counts. This sequence joins TRBV10-3 and TRBJ2-1; 15 nucleotides agree with TRBD2. CDR1 and CDR2 (germline): ENHRY, SYGVKD. Losses at the gene ends were 9 bases for V and 7 bases for J; bases not matched to a gene: 10. This CDR3 spans 16 amino acids. The CDR3 loop reads CAIRDIGLAGGNEQFF. The DNA of the CDR3 is TGTGCCATTCGAGACATCGGACTAGCGGGGGGGAATGAGCAGTTCTTC.

This clonotype was found a few times. The chain carries TRBV11-2 and TRBJ2-1; 8 bases are a match to TRBD2. The V and J ends lost 3 bases and 15 bases, in that order; junction bases with no gene match: 7. Germline values: CDR1 SGHAT, CDR2 FQNNGV. The CDR3 totals 12 residues. CDR3 sequence reads: CASSLLLAAAFF. CDR3 coding DNA: TGTGCCAGCAGCTTGCTACTAGCGGCGGCGTTCTTC.